The 29 T cell receptor beta chains listed next were all sequenced from one sample in a study of OX40 agonist ivuxolimab in advanced cancers. Measured with immunoSEQ multiplex PCR; TCRdb has only the in-frame clones, and not every one. Among some 80,000 clones listed, around nine tenths were seen once. This sample comprised CD4+ or CD8+ T cells sorted from blood, obtained in a trial of the OX40 agonist ivuxolimab. The receptors stem from an adult with an advanced solid tumor such as melanoma, head and neck, liver or kidney cancer.

V is TRBV27 and J is TRBJ2-2; unclear D gene. The CDR3 contains 12 residues. With 6 bases removed from V and 5 bases from J, the gap between germline ends came to 7 bases. Germline V gene data show CDR1 as MNHEY and CDR2 as SMNVEV (reference sequence). CDR3 loop: CASRFTTGELFF. The CDR3 DNA reads as TGTGCCAGCAGATTCACAACCGGGGAGCTGTTTTTT.

In regard to this clone: The same CDR3 arises from other DNA sequences in this sample as well. The V gene is TRBV18, the J gene TRBJ1-2, with a tentative D call TRBD1 (6 bases). The CDR3 covers 15 residues. CDR1 is KGHSH, CDR2 LQKENI, per germline. Trimming took 6 bases from V and 4 from J, leaving 18 bases between them. CDR3 amino acids: CASSPGLGGFYGYTF. For the CDR3, the DNA is TGTGCCAGCTCTCCGGGGTTGGGGGGCTTCTATGGCTACACCTTC.

The V gene is TRBV29-1, the J gene TRBJ2-1; D perhaps matches TRBD2 (5 bases). This CDR3 has 17 amino acids. The V end lost 3 bases, the J end lost 2 bases, and 20 bases lay between the germline ends. Per the germline V gene, CDR1 is SQVTM and CDR2 is ANQGSEA. The CDR3 here is CSVEGFRETGTYNEQFF. The CDR3 DNA reads TGCAGCGTTGAGGGTTTTAGGGAGACCGGGACCTACAATGAGCAGTTCTTC.

This chain uses TRBV6-1 with TRBJ1-1, with TRBD1 as a possible D gene (6 bases). Between the trimmed V and J ends, which lost 0 bases and 4 bases, there was a span of 9 bases. Germline V gene sequence: CDR1 MNHNS, CDR2 SASEGT. The CDR3 length is 14 residues. This CDR3 reads CASSEAGGVTEAFF. CDR3 coding DNA: TGTGCCAGCAGTGAAGCAGGGGGTGTCACTGAAGCTTTCTTT.

V usage is TRBV11-3 and J usage is TRBJ2-1; D gene ambiguous. Trimming left V 5 bases short and J 12 bases short, with 20 bases between. The CDR3 extends over 14 amino acids. CDR1 and CDR2 from the germline V gene are SGHNT and YENEEA. The CDR3, as DNA: TGTGCCAGCAGCCCGGATCAACGCCCATCTGCGCAGTTCTTC. This codes for CASSPDQRPSAQFF.

The chain recombines TRBV28 with TRBJ2-3; 8 nucleotides agree with TRBD2. V lost 1 base, J lost 4 bases, and 7 bases stayed unmatched. This CDR3 contains 16 residues. Germline V CDR1 and CDR2: MDHEN, SYDVKM. The CDR3 loop reads CASSLFIAGSADTQYF. The CDR3 DNA follows: TGTGCCAGCAGTTTATTTATAGCGGGATCTGCAGATACGCAGTATTTT.

This rearrangement joins TRBV7-2 to TRBJ2-5; 10 positions match TRBD2. V dropped 7 bases and J dropped 4; count of bases not matched to a gene: 12. The CDR3 spans 16 residues. Per the germline V gene, CDR1 is SGHTA and CDR2 is FQGNSA. Here the CDR3 DNA reads TGTGCCAGCACCCTCATTCTAGCGGGAGTGGGAGAGACCCAGTACTTC. Amino acids: CASTLILAGVGETQYF.

The J gene is TRBJ2-5, the V gene TRBV18; 11 bases align to TRBD1. Germline lookup yields CDR1 KGHSH and CDR2 LQKENI. This CDR3 contains 15 residues. J was trimmed by 1 base and V by 4 bases; bases with no gene match: 2. The CDR3 nucleotides are TGTGCCAGCTCACAGGGGACAGGGGGCCAAGAGACCCAGTACTTC. Translated, it gives CASSQGTGGQETQYF.

The chain uses TRBV5-6 and TRBJ2-5; 7 bases are shared with TRBD1. V was clipped by 1 base and J by 5 bases; unmatched bases: 11. The CDR3 sequence is 16 residues long. The V gene's germline CDR1 is SGHDT and CDR2 YYEEEE. In DNA, the CDR3 is TGTGCCAGCAGCTTGAGGTCGACAGGGCCGTTCGAGACCCAGTACTTC. It specifies CASSLRSTGPFETQYF.

The rearrangement links TRBV30 to TRBJ1-4; D call uncertain. Germline V gene data show CDR1 as GTSNPN and CDR2 as SVGIG (reference sequence). The germline V and J ends were trimmed by 0 bases and 7 bases, with 12 bases remaining between them. The CDR3 has 14 residues. This CDR3 reads CAWSVAGDGEKLFF. The CDR3 DNA reads TGTGCCTGGAGTGTGGCGGGAGATGGTGAAAAACTGTTTTTT.

This sequence joins TRBV5-1 and TRBJ1-5; D ambiguous. Germline V gene lookup returns CDR1 SGHRS and CDR2 YFSETQ. V was clipped by 4 bases and J by 4 bases, with 15 bases between them. The CDR3 runs 15 residues. The CDR3 region has the DNA TGCGCCAGCAGCCCGGACGGACGGACTAATCAGCCCCAGCATTTT. It yields the protein CASSPDGRTNQPQHF.

This clone was detected only once. CDR3 DNA sequence: TGTGCCACCAAAAAGCTAGCGGGAGCGTCAGATACGCAGTATTTT. Protein sequence: CATKKLAGASDTQYF. V gene TRBV19 combines with J gene TRBJ2-3; TRBD2 matches at 10 bases. Trimming took 10 bases from V and 4 from J; bases not matched to a gene: 11. The CDR3 consists of 15 residues. The germline V gene has CDR1 LNHDA and CDR2 SQIVND (reference sequence).

This clone was recorded only once. The J gene is TRBJ1-1, the V gene TRBV10-3, with D hard to call. V was pared by 6 bases and J by 4 bases, with 12 bases between. CDR3 length: 13 amino acids. Germline V CDR1 and CDR2: ENHRY, SYGVKD. Here the CDR3 reads CAIRSLGPTEAFF. For the CDR3, the DNA is TGTGCCATCAGGTCTCTCGGTCCCACTGAAGCTTTCTTT.

This sequence joins TRBV5-1 and TRBJ2-3; 10 bases match TRBD1. V was pared by 0 bases and J by 4 bases, with 2 bases of the junction left unmatched. This CDR3 is built from 15 residues. Germline V lookup: CDR1 SGHRS, CDR2 YFSETQ. Here the CDR3 reads CASSLDGQGADTQYF. The CDR3 DNA sequence: TGCGCCAGCAGCTTGGACGGACAGGGGGCAGATACGCAGTATTTT.

The V call is TRBV7-7, the J call TRBJ2-5; no firm D call. The germline V and J ends were trimmed by 2 bases and 1 base, with 11 bases remaining between them. There are 15 residues in the CDR3. The V gene's germline CDR1 is SSHAT and CDR2 FNYEAQ (reference sequence). The CDR3 DNA sequence: TGTGCCAGCAGCTTAAGCCCTCTGGCCCAAGAGACCCAGTACTTC. It codes for CASSLSPLAQETQYF. Supplemented by reference TRBV7-7 and TRBJ2-5, the full variable domain reads GAGVSQSPRYKVTKRGQDVTLRCDPISSHATLYWYQQALGQGPEFLTYFNYEAQPDKSGLPSDRFSAERPEGSISTLTIQRTEQRDSAMYRCASSLSPLAQETQYFGPGTRLLVL.

The chain carries TRBV28 and TRBJ2-3; 7 bases are a match to TRBD2. There are 15 residues in the CDR3. V dropped 6 bases and J dropped 4; count of bases not matched to a gene: 10. Germline V gene sequence: CDR1 MDHEN, CDR2 SYDVKM. CDR3 nucleotide sequence: TGTGCCAGCAGCACCCCCAGCGGGGCCGCAGATACGCAGTATTTT. Its protein product is CASSTPSGAADTQYF.

V is TRBV19 and J is TRBJ2-2; 7 bases are a match to TRBD2. The ends lost 3 bases at V and 4 bases at J; junction bases unmatched: 14. Germline V CDR1 and CDR2: LNHDA, SQIVND (reference sequence). The length of the CDR3 is 18 residues. The CDR3 region has the DNA TGTGCCAGTAGTATCGGGTCCGCTGGGGGAGGGCCCACCGGGGAGCTGTTTTTT. Protein product: CASSIGSAGGGPTGELFF.

This chain links TRBV11-2 with TRBJ2-7; 9 nucleotides agree with TRBD2. The CDR3 length is 17 residues. Germline V gives CDR1 SGHAT, CDR2 FQNNGV. V was clipped by 2 bases and J by 1 base; unmatched bases: 9. The CDR3 DNA reads TGTGCCAGCAGCTTATTATCACGTAGCGGGGGATCCTACGAGCAGTACTTC. Amino acid sequence: CASSLLSRSGGSYEQYF. Complete variable domain (other parts from reference TRBV11-2 and TRBJ2-7): EAGVAQSPRYKIIEKRQSVAFWCNPISGHATLYWYQQILGQGPKLLIQFQNNGVVDDSQLPKDRFSAERLKGVDSTLKIQPAKLEDSAVYLCASSLLSRSGGSYEQYFGPGTRLTVT.

As for this clone: The sample holds other DNA sequences that translate to the same CDR3. The rearrangement joins TRBV27 to TRBJ1-5; D is perhaps TRBD1 (6 bases). V lost 4 bases and J lost 0, with 13 bases in between. CDR1 is MNHEY, CDR2 SMNVEV, per germline (reference sequence). The CDR3 spans 16 residues. The CDR3 DNA follows: TGTGCCAGCAGTTCTAGAGGGGGGTTTAGCAATCAGCCCCAGCATTTT. Protein product: CASSSRGGFSNQPQHF.

This clone was observed a handful of times. The chain is built from TRBV7-9 and TRBJ1-5; the D is unclear. Trimming took 8 bases from V and 7 from J, leaving 15 bases between them. Germline V gives CDR1 SEHNR, CDR2 FQNEAQ (reference sequence). The CDR3 totals 13 residues. The CDR3 is CASQYDGLQPQHF. The CDR3, as DNA: TGTGCCAGCCAGTACGACGGGCTGCAGCCCCAGCATTTT.

This chain connects TRBV18 to TRBJ1-3, with TRBD1 matching over 9 bases. The CDR3 loop spans 17 amino acids. From germline, CDR1 is KGHSH and CDR2 LQKENI. The V and J ends lost 2 bases and 0 bases, in that order; junction bases with no gene match: 5. CDR3 coding DNA: TGTGCCAGCTCACCATTCAGACAGGGGGGCTCTGGAAACACCATATATTTT. This sequence encodes CASSPFRQGGSGNTIYF.

DNA of the CDR3: TGTGCCAGCAGCGGGGACCTTGGAGGGAATGAAAAACTGTTTTTT. Protein: CASSGDLGGNEKLFF. The gene calls are TRBV7-6 and TRBJ1-4; D possibly corresponds to TRBD1 (5 bases). CDR1 SGHVS and CDR2 FNYEAQ come from the germline V gene. Trimming shortened V by 5 bases and J by 5 bases, and 15 bases separated the two germline ends. The CDR3 extends over 15 amino acids.

V is TRBV6-1 and J is TRBJ2-7; D uncertain. Germline V gives CDR1 MNHNS, CDR2 SASEGT. The CDR3 is 15 amino acids. V lost 6 bases and J lost 0, with 15 bases in between. In DNA form, the CDR3 reads TGTGCCAGCAGGAGAGGTGGAGACTCCTCCTACGAGCAGTACTTC. Protein product: CASRRGGDSSYEQYF.

V gene TRBV2 combines with J gene TRBJ1-2, with 7 positions matching TRBD1. Germline CDR1 and CDR2: SNHLY and FYNNEI. This CDR3 has 13 amino acids. J was trimmed by 7 bases and V by 5 bases; bases with no gene match: 7. CDR3 bases: TGTGCCAGCAGTTTGACAGGGTATAGTGGCTACACCTTC. Protein product: CASSLTGYSGYTF.

This chain joins TRBV19 and TRBJ2-5; TRBD2 matches 11 bases. This CDR3 comprises 16 residues. The V gene's germline CDR1 is LNHDA and CDR2 SQIVND (reference sequence). Trimming cost V 3 bases and J 5 bases; bases outside gene matches: 8. DNA for the CDR3: TGTGCCAGTAGTATCCCCACTAGCGGGAGTTTTGAGACCCAGTACTTC. As protein: CASSIPTSGSFETQYF.

This clone was seen just once. The rearrangement links TRBV21-1 to TRBJ1-5; the DNA was not used to check the table's D call, TRBD1. TRBV21-1 is designated a pseudogene. The CDR3 contains 15 residues. CDR3 region: CASSKGTGRNQPQHF. The DNA of the CDR3 is TGTGCCAGCAGCAAAGGGACAGGACGGAATCAGCCCCAGCATTTT.

V usage is TRBV13 and J usage is TRBJ1-4; D is unresolved. Looked up from germline, CDR1 is PRHDT and CDR2 is FYEKMQ (reference sequence). The CDR3 length is 13 residues. Trimming took 6 bases from V and 5 from J, leaving 10 bases between them. CDR3 residues: CASSQAPNEKLFF. Written as DNA, the CDR3 is TGTGCCAGCAGTCAAGCCCCGAATGAAAAACTGTTTTTT.

This clone has a single count. The chain links TRBV15 to TRBJ2-2; 13 positions agree with TRBD2. V shed 3 bases and J 3 bases; nucleotides not matched to a gene: 7. CDR3 length: 18 amino acids. The germline V gene encodes CDR1 LNHNV and CDR2 YYDKDF (reference sequence). As DNA, the CDR3 is TGTGCCACCAGCAGTGCGACTAGCGGGAGGAGGTACACCGGGGAGCTGTTTTTT. Translation: CATSSATSGRRYTGELFF.

In this sample, this clone turned up a few times. The gene calls are TRBV4-3 and TRBJ2-5; D might be TRBD1 (8 bases). Germline V lookup: CDR1 LGHNA, CDR2 YSLEER. Trimming removed 0 bases at V and 7 bases at J, with 18 bases between. The CDR3 covers 16 residues. This CDR3 is CASSQDREQGEGTQYF. CDR3 nucleotides: TGCGCCAGCAGCCAAGATCGCGAACAGGGGGAGGGGACCCAGTACTTC.